This T cell receptor (beta chain) comes out of a study of T cells in Graves' hyperthyroidism and ophthalmopathy. Study as a whole: The blood sample was taken at first diagnosis, before treatment began.

This CDR3 is 15 amino acids long. Germline V lookup: CDR1 SEHNR, CDR2 FQNEAQ (reference sequence). The ends were cut back, 1 base at V and 2 bases at J, with 11 bases in the middle. The source material, RNA transcripts, was used to amplify TCR beta CDR3 regions. Primed by the HTBI set, a first-round RT-PCR was run on the TCR CDR3. TCRdb re-called the multiplex PCR reads with MiXCR, one entry per CDR3 protein. The profile shows about 160,000 distinct CDR3 sequences, roughly 9.4% of them singletons. The sample holds many counts of this clonotype. A patient was excluded if there was uncontrolled infection, other autoimmune disease, pregnancy or lactation.

This TCR was sampled from a woman younger than 30 with Graves' hyperthyroidism that later progressed to Graves' ophthalmopathy. This chain connects TRBV7-9 to TRBJ2-5, with a tentative D call TRBD1 (5 bases). Input material: blood. The CDR3 DNA is TGTGCCAGCAGCTTAGTGTTCTCAGGGCAAGAGACCCAGTACTTC. Translating gives CASSLVFSGQETQYF.